This entry lists 15 T cell receptor beta chains sequenced from one sample in a study of radiation and T cells in renal cell carcinoma. Assay: immunoSEQ multiplex PCR; the TCRdb copy retains only in-frame clones and omits some. The sample has 150,000 or so clones, about 88% seen once. Indicated time point: baseline pretreatment blood. Sample treatment: 15 Gy SBRT to primary tumor, nephrectomy 4 weeks later. Here the sequenced sample was blood, taken from a patient whose treatment included radiotherapy and nephrectomy. All receptors come from a woman aged 45-60 years with renal cell carcinoma.

The chain couples TRBV25-1 to TRBJ2-2; D not certain. V dropped 10 bases and J dropped 3 bases, with 15 bases sitting between them. CDR1 MGHDK and CDR2 SYGVNS come from the germline V gene. CDR3 length equals 14 residues. The CDR3 sequence is CATKKGVDTGELFF. The CDR3 DNA follows: TGTGCCACCAAGAAGGGTGTAGACACCGGGGAGCTGTTTTTT.

The rearrangement uses TRBV6-1 and TRBJ2-7; no clear D. V dropped 8 bases and J dropped 3 bases, with 8 bases sitting between them. From germline, CDR1 is MNHNS and CDR2 SASEGT. This CDR3 is built from 11 residues. The CDR3 nucleotides read TGTGCCAGCCTTGCTAACTACGAGCAGTACTTC. This encodes CASLANYEQYF.

This clone has more than one count but fewer than ten. The chain carries TRBV7-9 and TRBJ2-5, with TRBD1 matching 9 bases. J gave up 4 bases and V 2 bases, and 11 bases lay outside the gene matches. CDR3 length: 17 amino acids. Per the germline V gene, CDR1 is SEHNR and CDR2 is FQNEAQ (reference sequence). CDR3 DNA sequence: TGTGCCAGCAGCTTACAGTTAGGGACAGGGAGGCGAGAGACCCAGTACTTC. This gives the protein CASSLQLGTGRRETQYF.

In its sample, this clone was seen a few times. This chain joins TRBV5-1 and TRBJ1-4, with D hard to call. The length of the CDR3 is 15 residues. V lost 0 bases and J 3 bases, leaving 9 bases between the germline ends. CDR1 is SGHRS and CDR2 is YFSETQ in the germline V gene. CDR3 DNA sequence: TGCGCCAGCAGCTTGGATTCACACCCTAATGAAAAACTGTTTTTT. Encoded protein: CASSLDSHPNEKLFF.

The CDR3 bases are TGTGCCAGCAGCTCGGGACAGGGGGCTTCCACTGAAGCTTTCTTT. It codes for CASSSGQGASTEAFF. V and J are TRBV7-9 and TRBJ1-1; 12 bases are shared with TRBD1. The CDR3 totals 15 residues. Germline CDR1 reads SEHNR; CDR2 reads FQNEAQ (reference sequence). J gave up 4 bases and V 4 bases, and 4 bases lay outside the gene matches.

V usage is TRBV2 and J usage is TRBJ1-4; D remains ambiguous. Trimming cost V 4 bases and J 0 bases, with 12 bases left between them. Looked up from germline, CDR1 is SNHLY and CDR2 is FYNNEI. The CDR3 totals 16 residues. CDR3 sequence (DNA): TGTGCCAGCAGTGGAATGACTCGACCAACTAATGAAAAACTGTTTTTT. Encoded protein: CASSGMTRPTNEKLFF. The whole variable domain, remainder taken from reference TRBV2 and TRBJ1-4, is EPEVTQTPSHQVTQMGQEVILRCVPISNHLYFYWYRQILGQKVEFLVSFYNNEISEKSEIFDDQFSVERPDGSNFTLKIRSTKLEDSAMYFCASSGMTRPTNEKLFFGSGTQLSVL.

This sequence joins TRBV29-1 and TRBJ1-2; D uncertain. CDR3 size: 16 residues. CDR1 is SQVTM and CDR2 is ANQGSEA in the germline V gene. The V gene lost 7 bases and the J gene lost 4 bases, with 25 bases spanning the gap. DNA of the CDR3: TGCAGCGCTACCCCCGAGGCCGGACGGAAGCCCTATGGCTACACCTTC. Translated, it gives CSATPEAGRKPYGYTF.

CDR3: CASSESTTEQFF. The CDR3, as DNA: TGCGCCAGCAGTGAGTCGACGACCGAACAGTTCTTC. The genes are TRBV10-1 and TRBJ2-1; no reliable D call. Per germline, CDR1 WNHNN and CDR2 SYGVQD (reference sequence). The CDR3 extends over 12 amino acids. Trimming shortened V by 0 bases and J by 13 bases, and 10 bases separated the two germline ends.

This chain connects TRBV18 to TRBJ1-2; D remains unclear. V was trimmed by 3 bases and J by 2 bases, leaving 10 bases between them. The CDR3 loop spans 14 amino acids. The V gene's germline CDR1 is KGHSH and CDR2 LQKENI. This CDR3 is CASSPDWENYGYTF. The CDR3 bases are TGTGCCAGCTCACCGGATTGGGAGAACTATGGCTACACCTTC.

The chain uses TRBV7-2 and TRBJ1-2; D unclear. Trimming took 5 bases from V and 4 from J, leaving 11 bases between them. Per germline, CDR1 SGHTA and CDR2 FQGNSA. This CDR3 has 13 amino acids. The CDR3 sequence: CASSTGVTYGYTF. CDR3 nucleotide sequence: TGTGCCAGCAGCACGGGAGTGACCTATGGCTACACCTTC.

This rearrangement joins TRBV19 to TRBJ2-1, with 15 positions matching TRBD2. This CDR3 region has 16 residues. The V gene end was trimmed by 5 bases and the J gene end by 3 bases; junction bases not matched to a gene: 2. Germline assignment: CDR1 LNHDA and CDR2 SQIVND (reference sequence). The CDR3: CASSAGLAGGYNEQFF. The CDR3 DNA follows: TGTGCCAGTAGTGCGGGACTAGCGGGGGGCTACAATGAGCAGTTCTTC.

The chain couples TRBV7-2 to TRBJ1-4, with D possibly TRBD1 on 6 matching bases. In germline, CDR1 is SGHTA, CDR2 FQGNSA. The CDR3 contains 14 residues. Trimming removed 6 bases at V and 6 bases at J, with 14 bases between. The CDR3 sequence is CASSNGGAYEKLFF. For the CDR3, the DNA is TGTGCCAGCAGTAATGGGGGGGCATATGAAAAACTGTTTTTT.

The chain is built from TRBV9 and TRBJ1-1, with 9 bases aligning to TRBD1. This CDR3 has 17 amino acids. V lost 4 bases to trimming and J lost 0 bases; unmatched junction nucleotides: 10. The germline V gene has CDR1 SGDLS and CDR2 YYNGEE. CDR3 amino acids: CASSPGTGFPLNTEAFF. In DNA, the CDR3 is TGTGCCAGCAGCCCCGGGACAGGGTTTCCCTTGAACACTGAAGCTTTCTTT. The variable domain in full, completed from reference TRBV9 and TRBJ1-1, reads DSGVTQTPKHLITATGQRVTLRCSPRSGDLSVYWYQQSLDQGLQFLIQYYNGEERAKGNILERFSAQQFPDLHSELNLSSLELGDSALYFCASSPGTGFPLNTEAFFGQGTRLTVV.

This chain uses TRBV2 with TRBJ1-2; maybe TRBD1 (5 bases). The CDR3 contains 13 residues. The germline gives CDR1 SNHLY, CDR2 FYNNEI. V was pared by 10 bases and J by 7 bases, with 19 bases between. CDR3 nucleotides: TGTGCCACCAAGGGACCGAACTCCGGTGGCTACACCTTC. Encoded protein: CATKGPNSGGYTF.

This clone was detected only a few times. The rearrangement joins TRBV5-1 to TRBJ2-3; D possibly matches TRBD1 or TRBD2 (5 bases each). V lost 4 bases and J lost 0, with 15 bases in between. CDR1 is SGHRS, CDR2 YFSETQ, per germline. The CDR3 extends over 16 amino acids. The CDR3 nucleotides are TGCGCCAGCAGCCCGTGGGGGACCTCTAGCACAGATACGCAGTATTTT. Translated, it gives CASSPWGTSSTDTQYF.